Shown below are 21 T cell receptor beta chains from a single sample sequenced in a study of T cell changes during pregnancy in multiple sclerosis. Generated by immunoSEQ multiplex PCR, the TCRdb table keeps only in-frame clones and is missing some. The table records about 40,000 clones, around 94% of them present only once. The sample in question was CD4+ T cells from peripheral blood mononuclear cells, obtained before pregnancy. These receptors came from a female donor with multiple sclerosis, enrolled in a pregnancy study.

For this clone: Other DNA sequences in the same sample also yield this CDR3. The chain has TRBV19 and TRBJ1-5; perhaps TRBD1 as D (6 bases). The V gene's germline CDR1 is LNHDA and CDR2 SQIVND (reference sequence). V was shortened by 6 bases and J by 2 bases, with 17 bases between the two germline ends. This CDR3 comprises 16 residues. The DNA of the CDR3 is TGTGCCAGTAGCATACCACAGGGCGTCGGCAATCAGCCCCAGCATTTT. This codes for CASSIPQGVGNQPQHF.

The chain combines TRBV28 with TRBJ2-7; tentatively, D is TRBD1 (7 bases). V shed 5 bases and J shed 5 bases, with 19 bases lying between them. CDR1 and CDR2 (germline): MDHEN, SYDVKM. CDR3 size: 15 residues. CDR3 amino acids: CASSKLTGTRHEQYF. DNA for the CDR3: TGTGCCAGCAGTAAGCTGACAGGGACTCGGCACGAGCAGTACTTC.

This chain joins TRBV28 and TRBJ1-4; no reliable D call. The CDR3 sequence is 17 residues long. V was cut by 2 bases and J by 0 bases, with 13 bases left in between. Germline V CDR1 and CDR2: MDHEN, SYDVKM. CDR3 nucleotide sequence: TGTGCCAGCAGTTTAATGAGCCCGATTGCAACTAATGAAAAACTGTTTTTT. Its protein is CASSLMSPIATNEKLFF.

The gene calls are TRBV2 and TRBJ1-2; D unresolved. Germline V gene sequence: CDR1 SNHLY, CDR2 FYNNEI. The CDR3 is 15 amino acids. Trimming pared 4 bases from V and 3 bases from J, leaving 15 bases between. DNA for the CDR3: TGTGCCAGCAGTGGAACACAATTGGCTGACTATGGCTACACCTTC. This codes for CASSGTQLADYGYTF.

The chain joins TRBV11-2 to TRBJ1-3; D is undetermined. Germline CDR1 and CDR2: SGHAT and FQNNGV. The V gene lost 0 bases and the J gene lost 3 bases, with 6 bases spanning the gap. The CDR3 is 14 residues long. As DNA, the CDR3 is TGTGCCAGCAGCTTAGAGGGAGGTGGAAACACCATATATTTT. Its translation is CASSLEGGGNTIYF.

Here the CDR3 DNA reads TGTGCCAGCAGCTTAGCGCCCGGGAGGCACAATGAGCAGTTCTTC. Its protein product is CASSLAPGRHNEQFF. The chain employs TRBV7-2 and TRBJ2-1; 7 nucleotides line up with TRBD2. V lost 0 bases to trimming and J lost 5 bases; unmatched junction nucleotides: 4. Germline V gene data show CDR1 as SGHTA and CDR2 as FQGNSA. The CDR3 length is 15 residues.

V is TRBV10-3 and J is TRBJ2-6, with D perhaps TRBD2 (6 bases). CDR3 length: 16 amino acids. Trimming took off 6 bases at V and 1 base at J, with 13 bases between the two ends. Germline V gene lookup returns CDR1 ENHRY and CDR2 SYGVKD. As DNA, the CDR3 is TGTGCCATCAGCCTCGGAGGGCAGTCTGGGGCCAACGTCCTGACTTTC. It specifies CAISLGGQSGANVLTF.

This CDR3 is CASSSANSGRDTQYF. The DNA for the CDR3 is TGCGCCAGCAGCTCCGCAAATAGCGGGAGAGATACGCAGTATTTT. The chain employs TRBV5-1 and TRBJ2-3; TRBD2 matches 9 bases. CDR3 length: 15 amino acids. CDR1 and CDR2 (germline): SGHRS, YFSETQ. Trimming cost V 3 bases and J 5 bases; bases outside gene matches: 7.

The chain employs TRBV6-5 and TRBJ2-3; D is perhaps TRBD2 (6 bases). There are 15 residues in the CDR3. Germline CDR1 is MNHEY and CDR2 is SVGAGI. V lost 10 bases, J lost 2 bases, and 19 bases lay in between. DNA for the CDR3: TGTGCCACCGGATATGGAGGGGCAATCACAGATACGCAGTATTTT. The encoded protein is CATGYGGAITDTQYF.

This sequence joins TRBV18 and TRBJ2-7; the D gene is possibly TRBD1 (5 bases). Between the trimmed V and J ends, which lost 0 bases and 2 bases, there was a span of 5 bases. Germline assignment: CDR1 KGHSH and CDR2 LQKENI. The CDR3 loop spans 13 amino acids. For the CDR3, the DNA is TGTGCCAGCTCACCACCAGGGGCCTACGAGCAGTACTTC. It codes for CASSPPGAYEQYF.

V is TRBV18 and J is TRBJ1-5; 7 bases are shared with TRBD1. The CDR3 is 16 amino acids. Looked up from germline, CDR1 is KGHSH and CDR2 is LQKENI. V lost 3 bases, J lost 3 bases, and 8 bases stayed unmatched. The CDR3 sequence is CASSPRAGGNNQPQHF. CDR3 DNA: TGTGCCAGCTCACCCCGCGCAGGGGGAAACAATCAGCCCCAGCATTTT.

The CDR3 nucleotides are TGTGCCAGCAGTTTATTGCGGGAGACCCAGTACTTC. It codes for CASSLLRETQYF. The chain joins TRBV28 to TRBJ2-5, with D unresolved. V dropped 1 base and J dropped 5 bases, with 5 bases sitting between them. The germline gives CDR1 MDHEN, CDR2 SYDVKM. The CDR3 has 12 residues.

CDR3 in amino acids: CASSQGLAGIYEQYF. For the CDR3, the DNA is TGTGCCAGCAGCCAAGGGCTAGCGGGGATCTACGAGCAGTACTTC. This chain links TRBV14 with TRBJ2-7; 9 bases are a match to TRBD2. The CDR3 runs 15 residues. V shed 1 base and J 3 bases; nucleotides not matched to a gene: 4. The germline gives CDR1 SGHDN, CDR2 FVKESK.

This chain links TRBV9 with TRBJ2-5; TRBD2 matches at 10 bases. The germline gives CDR1 SGDLS, CDR2 YYNGEE. This CDR3 contains 15 residues. The junction had 7 bases not matched to a gene; V was cut back by 3 bases and J by 5 bases. The CDR3 nucleotides are TGTGCCAGCAGCGCCACAGCGGGGGGGTCCGAGACCCAGTACTTC. This translates into CASSATAGGSETQYF.

CDR3 loop: CASRDRGWGPDTQYF. The DNA for the CDR3 is TGTGCCAGTAGGGACAGGGGGTGGGGGCCAGATACGCAGTATTTT. The gene calls are TRBV19 and TRBJ2-3, with TRBD1 matching over 10 bases. The CDR3 covers 15 residues. The junction had 7 bases not matched to a gene; V was cut back by 6 bases and J by 4 bases. Germline assignment: CDR1 LNHDA and CDR2 SQIVND (reference sequence).

The chain has TRBV19 and TRBJ1-1; D gene ambiguous. This CDR3 is built from 13 residues. Germline V gives CDR1 LNHDA, CDR2 SQIVND (reference sequence). Trimming took off 0 bases at V and 5 bases at J, with 7 bases between the two ends. CDR3 protein: CASSIDTGTEAFF. In nucleotides, the CDR3 is TGTGCCAGTAGTATAGATACGGGGACTGAAGCTTTCTTT.

A single count supports this clone. The chain has TRBV18 and TRBJ2-7; the match to TRBD2 covers 7 bases. Germline V gene lookup returns CDR1 KGHSH and CDR2 LQKENI. The junction had 4 bases not matched to a gene; V was cut back by 2 bases and J by 3 bases. The CDR3 loop spans 14 amino acids. The CDR3 spells CASSPSGGGYEQYF. CDR3 bases: TGTGCCAGCTCACCATCGGGGGGAGGCTACGAGCAGTACTTC.

V is TRBV5-4 and J is TRBJ2-1; 11 nucleotides agree with TRBD2. Germline V gives CDR1 SGHNT, CDR2 YYREEE (reference sequence). With 0 bases clipped from V and 6 bases from J, the junction kept 5 bases outside the gene matches. There are 16 residues in the CDR3. In DNA form, the CDR3 reads TGTGCCAGCAGCTTGGCCGGGACTAGCGGTAGCAATGAGCAGTTCTTC. It specifies CASSLAGTSGSNEQFF.

The chain is built from TRBV6-1 and TRBJ1-1; 7 bases are shared with TRBD1. The CDR3 totals 13 residues. With V trimmed by 8 bases and J by 4 bases, 7 bases remained unmatched. CDR1 and CDR2 from the germline V gene are MNHNS and SASEGT. The CDR3 coding sequence is TGTGCCAGCGGGCAAACAGGGGCCACTGAAGCTTTCTTT. This encodes CASGQTGATEAFF.

The J gene is TRBJ2-7, the V gene TRBV27; D call uncertain. Deletions cut 8 bases from V and 6 bases from J, with 14 bases between. The CDR3 runs to 12 residues. The germline CDR1 and CDR2 sequences are MNHEY and SMNVEV (reference sequence). The CDR3 loop is CASGRPPFEQYF. The CDR3 DNA is TGTGCCAGCGGCAGGCCACCTTTCGAGCAGTACTTC.

This clone was found once. V gene TRBV5-6 combines with J gene TRBJ2-7; tentatively, D is TRBD1 (6 bases). Germline loops: CDR1 SGHDT, CDR2 YYEEEE. The CDR3 is 17 amino acids. Trimming removed 4 bases from V and 6 bases from J, with 26 bases in between. CDR3 region: CASSPAGQGRGYGEQYF. The CDR3 DNA sequence: TGTGCCAGCAGCCCCGCCGGGCAGGGAAGGGGGTATGGCGAGCAGTACTTC.